The clone carrying this TCR beta chain was detected only a few times. CDR3 length: 15 residues. V was cut by 5 bases and J by 1 base, with 15 bases left in between. Germline loops: CDR1 SGHRS, CDR2 YFSETQ. This sample stems from a study of blood T cell repertoires in COVID-19. Study summary: Acute and convalescent COVID-19 specimens originated in the United States, Italy and Spain.

Seattle's cohort entered during active infection and was followed longitudinally. As processed by the authors: The assay estimated nucleated cells by amplifying reference gene primers. Repertoires were generated with immunoSEQ multiplex PCR, while TCRdb's copy carries only in-frame clones and drops some. Clone size and the V and J calls come from that table; the DNA yielded D and trimming. In the table there are tens of thousands of clones, 81% of which are singletons. V and J are TRBV5-1 and TRBJ2-5, with a tentative D call TRBD2 (5 bases). The sequence came from a man in his 70s with COVID-19, enrolled during active disease. Sequencing was performed on peripheral blood. The CDR3 loop reads CASSLAVAGQETQYF. CDR3 bases: TGCGCCAGCAGTCTGGCGGTGGCGGGCCAAGAGACCCAGTACTTC. The full variable domain, its missing parts supplied by reference TRBV5-1 and TRBJ2-5, is KAGVTQTPRYLIKTRGQQVTLSCSPISGHRSVSWYQQTPGQGLQFLFEYFSETQRNKGNFPGRFSGRQFSNSRSEMNVSTLELGDSALYLCASSLAVAGQETQYFGPGTRLLVL.